These 16 T cell receptor beta chains were all obtained from the same sample, sequenced in a study of long-term antiretroviral therapy in people with HIV. They ran version v3.0 of the immunoSEQ assay at survey level. Clones were read by immunoSEQ multiplex PCR, and TCRdb kept only the in-frame ones, dropping some. The profile shows 20,000 to 25,000 clones, about 80% of them singletons. This sample comprised unsorted PBMCs, obtained 1.1 years before starting antiretroviral therapy. The receptors originated from a woman between 40 and 55 years old with HIV.

This chain uses TRBV29-1 with TRBJ1-1; TRBD1 matches at 8 bases. Per germline, CDR1 SQVTM and CDR2 ANQGSEA. The CDR3 length is 13 residues. V lost 4 bases to trimming and J lost 2 bases; unmatched junction nucleotides: 3. The CDR3 loop reads CSVAQGANTEAFF. CDR3 bases: TGCAGCGTTGCCCAGGGGGCAAACACTGAAGCTTTCTTT.

This chain uses TRBV6-6 with TRBJ1-2; no clear D gene. V gave up 7 bases and J gave up 4 bases, with 10 bases separating them. Germline CDR1 is MNHNY and CDR2 is SVGAGI (reference sequence). The CDR3 loop spans 12 amino acids. Here the CDR3 reads CASKDGLYGYTF. The CDR3 nucleotides read TGTGCCAGCAAAGACGGCCTCTATGGCTACACCTTC.

This chain uses TRBV5-1 with TRBJ2-1; TRBD2 agrees at 8 bases. Germline loops: CDR1 SGHRS, CDR2 YFSETQ. V lost 4 bases, J lost 5 bases, and 14 bases stayed unmatched. CDR3 length equals 17 residues. Written as DNA, the CDR3 is TGCGCCAGCAGCACTAACCCGGGACTAGGTTCCAACAATGAGCAGTTCTTC. Amino acid sequence: CASSTNPGLGSNNEQFF.

The chain has TRBV5-6 and TRBJ1-1, with D perhaps matching TRBD1 (5 bases). Trimming left V 4 bases short and J 0 bases short, with 13 bases between. The CDR3 is made up of 15 amino acids. The germline CDR1 and CDR2 sequences are SGHDT and YYEEEE. The CDR3 DNA reads TGTGCCAGCAGCGACCGAAGGGGCATGAACACTGAAGCTTTCTTT. It codes for CASSDRRGMNTEAFF.

The chain uses TRBV11-2 and TRBJ2-1; 8 positions match TRBD2. The V gene end was trimmed by 5 bases and the J gene end by 9 bases; junction bases not matched to a gene: 15. CDR3 size: 16 residues. Germline lookup yields CDR1 SGHAT and CDR2 FQNNGV. The CDR3 loop reads CASSPLSSGSWSEQFF. The CDR3 DNA sequence: TGTGCCAGCAGCCCACTGTCCAGCGGGAGTTGGAGTGAGCAGTTCTTC.

This chain uses TRBV6-5 with TRBJ1-2; D uncertain. Trimming left V 5 bases short and J 8 bases short, with 21 bases between. The CDR3 totals 15 residues. Germline assignment: CDR1 MNHEY and CDR2 SVGAGI. The CDR3 sequence: CASSPRTPRVGGYTF. The CDR3, as DNA: TGTGCCAGCAGTCCTCGAACGCCCCGCGTTGGGGGCTACACCTTC.

The chain is built from TRBV11-2 and TRBJ1-2, with no clear D. Deletions cut 0 bases from V and 8 bases from J, with 10 bases between. The germline CDR1 and CDR2 sequences are SGHAT and FQNNGV. The CDR3 is 13 residues long. Here the CDR3 reads CASSLEPGDGYTF. Written as DNA, the CDR3 is TGTGCCAGCAGCTTAGAACCCGGTGACGGCTACACCTTC.

The V call is TRBV6-5, the J call TRBJ2-7, with 7 bases lining up with TRBD1. V trimming: 4 bases; J trimming: 0 bases; junction bases outside the gene matches: 3. The CDR3 is 14 residues long. CDR1 MNHEY and CDR2 SVGAGI come from the germline V gene. The CDR3 DNA is TGTGCCAGCAGTTCCTGGGACAGCTCCTACGAGCAGTACTTC. As protein: CASSSWDSSYEQYF.

The J gene is TRBJ2-1, the V gene TRBV19; 8 nucleotides match TRBD2. J lost 3 bases, V lost 3 bases, and 7 bases had no gene match. The CDR3 is 16 residues long. Germline V gives CDR1 LNHDA, CDR2 SQIVND (reference sequence). The CDR3 sequence: CASSITAGDFYNEQFF. The CDR3 coding sequence is TGTGCCAGTAGTATCACAGCGGGAGATTTCTACAATGAGCAGTTCTTC.

V is TRBV11-3 and J is TRBJ1-1; TRBD1 is a possible D gene (6 bases). The CDR3 has 16 residues. Germline V gene lookup returns CDR1 SGHNT and CDR2 YENEEA. Trimming removed 1 base from V and 3 bases from J, with 15 bases in between. DNA of the CDR3: TGTGCCAGCAGCTTAGTGGGGGCCAGGAGGGACACTGAAGCTTTCTTT. It encodes CASSLVGARRDTEAFF.

The chain combines TRBV19 with TRBJ2-7, with a weak D call TRBD1 (5 bases). This CDR3 has 13 residues. Between the trimmed V and J ends, which lost 4 bases and 0 bases, there was a span of 7 bases. The V gene's germline CDR1 is LNHDA and CDR2 SQIVND (reference sequence). The CDR3 is CASSTGYSYEQYF. Here the CDR3 DNA reads TGTGCCAGTAGTACAGGGTACTCCTACGAGCAGTACTTC.

The V gene is TRBV14, the J gene TRBJ2-4; no clear D gene. Germline loops: CDR1 SGHDN, CDR2 FVKESK. The CDR3 has 11 residues. The ends were cut back, 1 base at V and 8 bases at J, with 3 bases in the middle. Written as DNA, the CDR3 is TGTGCCAGCAGCCAAGGTGACATTCAGTACTTC. This codes for CASSQGDIQYF.

The chain employs TRBV6-6 and TRBJ2-3, with 7 bases fitting TRBD2. There are 15 residues in the CDR3. Germline-derived CDR1 and CDR2 are MNHNY and SVGAGI (reference sequence). V shed 4 bases and J 3 bases; nucleotides not matched to a gene: 7. CDR3 loop: CASSSGGSVTDTQYF. For the CDR3, the DNA is TGTGCCAGCAGTTCAGGCGGGAGTGTTACAGATACGCAGTATTTT.

This sequence joins TRBV5-6 and TRBJ2-3, with 13 nucleotides matching TRBD2. Germline V gene lookup returns CDR1 SGHDT and CDR2 YYEEEE. J was trimmed by 2 bases and V by 3 bases; bases with no gene match: 6. The CDR3 runs 17 residues. The CDR3 coding sequence is TGTGCCAGCAGCTCAGGACTAGCGGGAGTTGTCACAGATACGCAGTATTTT. Its protein product is CASSSGLAGVVTDTQYF.

This rearrangement joins TRBV13 to TRBJ2-3; tentatively, D is TRBD1 or TRBD2 (6 bases each). V shed 0 bases and J shed 2 bases, with 9 bases lying between them. CDR3 length: 15 residues. CDR1 is PRHDT, CDR2 FYEKMQ, per germline (reference sequence). CDR3 region: CASSLGGGNTDTQYF. CDR3 nucleotide sequence: TGTGCCAGCAGCTTAGGGGGGGGCAACACAGATACGCAGTATTTT.

V is TRBV5-4 and J is TRBJ1-1, with D unclear. The CDR3 totals 15 residues. The V gene's germline CDR1 is SGHNT and CDR2 YYREEE (reference sequence). V shed 6 bases and J shed 2 bases, with 17 bases lying between them. The CDR3 sequence: CASIPEPRFNTEAFF. The CDR3 coding sequence is TGTGCCAGCATCCCCGAGCCCAGGTTCAACACTGAAGCTTTCTTT.